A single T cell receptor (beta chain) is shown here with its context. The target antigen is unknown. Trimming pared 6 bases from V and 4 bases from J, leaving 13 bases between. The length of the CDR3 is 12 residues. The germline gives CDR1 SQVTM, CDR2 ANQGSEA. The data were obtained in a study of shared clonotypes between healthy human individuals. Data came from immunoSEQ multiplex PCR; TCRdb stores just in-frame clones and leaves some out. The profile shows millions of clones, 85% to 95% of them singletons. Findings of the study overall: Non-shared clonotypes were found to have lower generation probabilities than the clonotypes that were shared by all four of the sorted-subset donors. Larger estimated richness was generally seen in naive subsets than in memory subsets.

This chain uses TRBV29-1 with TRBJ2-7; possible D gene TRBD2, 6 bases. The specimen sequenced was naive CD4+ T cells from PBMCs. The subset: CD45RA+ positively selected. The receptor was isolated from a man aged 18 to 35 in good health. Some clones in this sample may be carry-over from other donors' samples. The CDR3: CSVGGLGYEQYF. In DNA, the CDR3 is TGCAGCGTGGGGGGTCTGGGTTACGAGCAGTACTTC.